The rows below give T cell receptor beta chains drawn from one sample of a study of cytomegalovirus exposure and HLA in healthy donors. Using immunoSEQ multiplex PCR, the repertoire was profiled, and TCRdb retains in-frame clones only, with some absent. Of roughly 70,000 clones listed, roughly four fifths are singletons. The sample taken for sequencing was PBMCs. These TCRs come from a man between 18 and 29 years old in good health and CMV-seronegative. Each CDR3 is given with its conserved first and last residue. D genes are given only for firm matches. Clone size, where shown, is once, few, many, or a class for clones that have expanded.

j_call v_call clone_size d_call cdr3_aa cdr3_nt
TRBJ1-5 TRBV30 - TRBD1 CAWQRGTGEQPQHF TGTGCCTGGCAAAGAGGGACAGGGGAACAGCCCCAGCATTTT
TRBJ2-7 TRBV6-6 - TRBD2 CASSHLAGEGEQYF TGTGCCAGCAGTCACCTAGCGGGGGAGGGCGAGCAGTACTTC
TRBJ1-1 TRBV6-5 - - CASSYSRVNTEAFF TGTGCCAGCAGTTACTCCAGGGTGAACACTGAAGCTTTCTTT
TRBJ1-1 TRBV4-3 - TRBD1 CASSLGTGNTEAFF TGCGCCAGCAGTCTGGGGACAGGTAACACTGAAGCTTTCTTT
TRBJ2-5 TRBV5-1 - - CASSPAGETQYF TGCGCCAGCAGCCCGGCGGGGGAGACCCAGTACTTC
TRBJ1-1 TRBV28 - - CASSFSSTGRGEAFF TGTGCCAGCAGTTTCAGTTCTACCGGGCGGGGTGAAGCTTTCTTT
TRBJ2-4 TRBV6-5 once - CASSSQDLAKNIQYF TGTGCCAGCAGTTCACAGGATTTAGCCAAAAACATTCAGTACTTC
TRBJ2-7 TRBV4-3 - - CASSQDRTASYEQYF TGCGCCAGCAGCCAAGACCGGACAGCCAGCTACGAGCAGTACTTC
TRBJ2-3 TRBV7-3 - TRBD1 CASSLGQGADTQYF TGTGCCAGCAGCTTGGGACAGGGGGCGGATACGCAGTATTTT
TRBJ2-7 TRBV5-6 - TRBD1 CASSGWTGSEQYF TGTGCCAGCAGCGGGTGGACAGGGAGCGAGCAGTACTTC
TRBJ2-2 TRBV7-8 - - CASIGSGELFF TGTGCCAGCATCGGGTCCGGGGAGCTGTTTTTT
TRBJ2-7 TRBV29-1 - TRBD1 CSVGGTGRLFGEQYF TGCAGCGTTGGAGGGACAGGGAGATTGTTTGGCGAGCAGTACTTC
TRBJ1-4 TRBV21-1 - - CASSKGGQGVLNEKLFF TGTGCCAGCAGCAAAGGGGGACAAGGCGTCCTTAATGAAAAACTGTTTTTT
TRBJ1-1 TRBV30 - - CASREETEAFF TGTGCCTCCAGAGAGGAAACTGAAGCTTTCTTT
TRBJ2-3 TRBV5-7 - TRBD1 CASSSGQGQDTQYF TGTGCCAGCAGCTCCGGACAGGGACAGGATACGCAGTATTTT
TRBJ2-7 TRBV7-6 - - CASSLTQGAYEQYF TGTGCCAGCAGCTTAACCCAGGGTGCCTACGAGCAGTACTTC
TRBJ1-4 TRBV19 - - CASRTHRDNEKLFF TGTGCCAGTAGGACGCACAGGGATAATGAAAAACTGTTTTTT
TRBJ1-1 TRBV25-1 - - CASSELAGANTEAFF TGTGCCAGCAGTGAATTGGCGGGGGCGAACACTGAAGCTTTCTTT
TRBJ1-4 TRBV6-5 few - CASSYSVTNLEKLFF TGTGCCAGCAGTTACTCGGTAACAAACCTTGAAAAACTGTTTTTT
TRBJ1-1 TRBV2 few TRBD1 CASKIDRGMNTEAFF TGTGCCAGCAAGATAGACAGGGGAATGAACACTGAAGCTTTCTTT
TRBJ2-7 TRBV27 - TRBD2 CASSSVAGVEVYEQYF TGTGCCAGCAGTTCGGTAGCGGGAGTAGAGGTATACGAGCAGTACTTC
TRBJ2-7 TRBV14 - - CASSQLTGSHEQYF TGTGCCAGCAGCCAACTGACAGGCTCCCACGAGCAGTACTTC
TRBJ2-1 TRBV29-1 - - CSVEDRARNEQFF TGCAGCGTTGAAGATCGAGCCCGGAATGAGCAGTTCTTC
TRBJ2-2 TRBV7-8 - TRBD1 CASSFRQGATGELFF TGTGCCAGCAGCTTTAGACAGGGGGCCACCGGGGAGCTGTTTTTT
TRBJ2-1 TRBV5-1 - TRBD1 CASSLDRGNNEQFF TGCGCCAGCAGCCTTGACAGGGGAAACAATGAGCAGTTCTTC
TRBJ1-6 TRBV30 - TRBD1 CAWSVRGTANSPLHF TGTGCCTGGAGTGTACGCGGGACAGCTAATTCACCCCTCCACTTT
TRBJ1-4 TRBV28 - TRBD1 CASSSRTGATNEKLFF TGTGCCAGCAGTTCTCGGACAGGAGCAACTAATGAAAAACTGTTTTTT
TRBJ1-2 TRBV7-3 - TRBD1 CASSPSGGLGYGYTF TGTGCCAGCAGCCCCTCAGGGGGGCTAGGCTATGGCTACACCTTC
TRBJ1-1 TRBV25-1 - - CASRAAGEGDTEAFF TGTGCCAGCAGGGCCGCAGGGGAAGGCGACACTGAAGCTTTCTTT
TRBJ2-1 TRBV19 - - CASIRSARSRASYNEQFF TGTGCCAGTATCAGATCTGCAAGGTCGAGGGCCTCGTACAATGAGCAGTTCTTC
TRBJ2-4 TRBV30 - - CAWSVSGGRNIQYF TGTGCCTGGAGTGTGTCTGGGGGCAGGAACATTCAGTACTTC
TRBJ2-7 TRBV27 - TRBD1 CASSLTFRDRGFSGSYEQYF TGTGCCAGCAGCCTAACCTTCCGGGACAGGGGATTTTCGGGTTCCTACGAGCAGTACTTC
TRBJ1-2 TRBV7-9 - - CASSDSDTGYTF TGTGCCAGCAGCGACAGCGACACTGGCTACACCTTC
TRBJ1-1 TRBV9 - TRBD1 CASSVGQGLTEAFF TGTGCCAGCAGCGTGGGACAGGGACTTACTGAAGCTTTCTTT
TRBJ2-3 TRBV5-1 - - CASSFDSLDTQYF TGCGCCAGCAGCTTTGATAGTCTAGATACGCAGTATTTT